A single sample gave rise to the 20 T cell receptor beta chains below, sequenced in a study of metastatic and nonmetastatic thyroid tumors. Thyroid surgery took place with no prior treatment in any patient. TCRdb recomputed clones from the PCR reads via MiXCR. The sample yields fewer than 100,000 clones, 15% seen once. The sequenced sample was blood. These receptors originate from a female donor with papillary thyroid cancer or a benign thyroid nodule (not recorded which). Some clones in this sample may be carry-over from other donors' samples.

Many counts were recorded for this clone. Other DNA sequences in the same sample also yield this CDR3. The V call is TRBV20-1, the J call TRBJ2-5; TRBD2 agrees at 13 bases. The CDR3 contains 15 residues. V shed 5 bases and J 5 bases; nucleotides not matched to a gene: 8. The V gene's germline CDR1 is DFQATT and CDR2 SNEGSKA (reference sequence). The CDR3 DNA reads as TGCAGTGCTTACGGACTAGCGGGGGAGGCGGAGACCCAGTACTTC. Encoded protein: CSAYGLAGEAETQYF.

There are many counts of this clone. The CDR3 loop reads CASSRTGGAWDTEAFF. CDR3 coding DNA: TGTGCCAGCAGTAGGACAGGGGGCGCGTGGGACACTGAAGCTTTCTTT. This sequence joins TRBV6-1 and TRBJ1-1; TRBD1 matches at 11 bases. Germline V gene lookup returns CDR1 MNHNS and CDR2 SASEGT. The V gene end was trimmed by 5 bases and the J gene end by 3 bases; junction bases not matched to a gene: 8. The CDR3 length is 16 residues.

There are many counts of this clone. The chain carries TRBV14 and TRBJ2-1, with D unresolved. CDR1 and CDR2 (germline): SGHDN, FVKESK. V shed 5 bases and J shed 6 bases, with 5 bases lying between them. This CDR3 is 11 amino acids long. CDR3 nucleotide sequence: TGTGCCAGCAGCGAAGGCAATGAGCAGTTCTTC. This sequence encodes CASSEGNEQFF. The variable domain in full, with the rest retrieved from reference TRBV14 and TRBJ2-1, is EAGVTQFPSHSVIEKGQTVTLRCDPISGHDNLYWYRRVMGKEIKFLLHFVKESKQDESGMPNNRFLAERTGGTYSTLKVQPAELEDSGVYFCASSEGNEQFFGPGTRLTVL.

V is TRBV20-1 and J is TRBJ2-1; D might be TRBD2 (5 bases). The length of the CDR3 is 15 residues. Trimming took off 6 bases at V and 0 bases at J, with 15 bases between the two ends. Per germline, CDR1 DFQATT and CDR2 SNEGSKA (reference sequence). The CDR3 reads CSARRTPISYNEQFF. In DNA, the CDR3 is TGCAGTGCCCGACGGACTCCGATCTCCTACAATGAGCAGTTCTTC.

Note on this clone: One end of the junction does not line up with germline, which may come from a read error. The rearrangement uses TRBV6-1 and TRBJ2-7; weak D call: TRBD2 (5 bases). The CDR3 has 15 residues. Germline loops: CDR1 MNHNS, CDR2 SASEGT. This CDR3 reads CASSVWTRGSYDQYF. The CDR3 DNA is TGTGCCAGCAGTGTGTGGACTCGGGGATCCTACGATCAGTACTTC.

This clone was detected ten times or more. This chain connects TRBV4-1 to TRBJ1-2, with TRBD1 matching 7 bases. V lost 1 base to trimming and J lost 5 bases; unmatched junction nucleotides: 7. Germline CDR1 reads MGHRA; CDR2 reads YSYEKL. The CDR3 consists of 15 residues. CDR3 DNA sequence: TGCGCCAGCAGCCAAGCAGACAGGGTGCAATATGGCTACACCTTC. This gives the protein CASSQADRVQYGYTF.

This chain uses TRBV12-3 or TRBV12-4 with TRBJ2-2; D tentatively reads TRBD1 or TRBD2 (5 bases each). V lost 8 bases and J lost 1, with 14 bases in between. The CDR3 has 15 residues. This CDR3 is CASSPGPWNTGELFF. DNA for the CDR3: TGTGCCAGCTCCCCGGGACCCTGGAACACCGGGGAGCTGTTTTTT.

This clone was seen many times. CDR3 residues: CASGNRINEQFF. The DNA for the CDR3 is TGTGCCAGCGGGAATAGAATCAATGAGCAGTTCTTC. This chain connects TRBV3-1 to TRBJ2-1; D gene ambiguous. This CDR3 spans 12 amino acids. V dropped 8 bases and J dropped 6 bases, with 11 bases sitting between them. CDR1 and CDR2 (germline): LGHDT, YNNKEL (reference sequence).

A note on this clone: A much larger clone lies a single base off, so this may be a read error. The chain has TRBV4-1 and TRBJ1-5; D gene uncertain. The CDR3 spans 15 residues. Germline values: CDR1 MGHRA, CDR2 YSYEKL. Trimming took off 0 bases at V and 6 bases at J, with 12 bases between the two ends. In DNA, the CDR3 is TGCGCCAGCAGCCAAGATCGGTCGGCGGGTCAGCCCCAGCATTTT. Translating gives CASSQDRSAGQPQHF.

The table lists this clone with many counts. The CDR3 DNA sequence: TGCAGTGCTAGACAAGATACCTACAATGAGCAGTTCTTC. Protein: CSARQDTYNEQFF. The chain links TRBV20-1 to TRBJ2-1; no reliable D call. V lost 2 bases and J lost 2, with 7 bases in between. Germline values: CDR1 DFQATT, CDR2 SNEGSKA (reference sequence). The CDR3 extends over 13 amino acids.

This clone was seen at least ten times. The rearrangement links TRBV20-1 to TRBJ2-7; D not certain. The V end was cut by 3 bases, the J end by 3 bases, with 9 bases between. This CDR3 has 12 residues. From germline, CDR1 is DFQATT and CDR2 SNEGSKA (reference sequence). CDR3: CSASELHYEQYF. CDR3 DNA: TGCAGTGCTAGTGAGCTTCACTACGAGCAGTACTTC.

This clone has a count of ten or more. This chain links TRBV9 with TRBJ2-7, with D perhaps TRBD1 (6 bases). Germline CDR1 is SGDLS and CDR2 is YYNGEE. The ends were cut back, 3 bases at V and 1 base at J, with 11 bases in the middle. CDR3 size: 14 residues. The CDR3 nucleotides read TGTGCCAGCAGCGCGTCAGGGGAATCCTACGAGCAGTACTTC. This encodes CASSASGESYEQYF.

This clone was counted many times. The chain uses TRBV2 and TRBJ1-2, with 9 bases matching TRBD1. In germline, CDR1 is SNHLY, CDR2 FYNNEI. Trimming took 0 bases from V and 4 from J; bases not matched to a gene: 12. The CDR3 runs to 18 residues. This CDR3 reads CASSEARRTGAAAYGYTF. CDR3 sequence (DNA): TGTGCCAGCAGTGAAGCGCGTCGGACAGGGGCGGCGGCCTATGGCTACACCTTC.

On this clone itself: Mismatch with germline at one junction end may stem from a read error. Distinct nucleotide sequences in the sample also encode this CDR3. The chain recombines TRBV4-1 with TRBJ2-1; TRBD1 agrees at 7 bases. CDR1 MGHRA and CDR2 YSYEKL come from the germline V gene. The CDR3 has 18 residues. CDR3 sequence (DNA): TGCGCCAGCAGCCAAGGGACCCCCGACAGGGTGCATTTCAATGAACAGTTCTTC. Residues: CASSQGTPDRVHFNEQFF.

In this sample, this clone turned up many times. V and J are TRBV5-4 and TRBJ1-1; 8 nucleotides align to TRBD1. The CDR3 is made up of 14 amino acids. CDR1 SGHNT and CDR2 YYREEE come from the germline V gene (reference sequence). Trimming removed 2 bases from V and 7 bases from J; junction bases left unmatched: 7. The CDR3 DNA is TGTGCCAGCAGCTTTGGACAGGGTCGGGGTGAAGCTTTCTTT. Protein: CASSFGQGRGEAFF.

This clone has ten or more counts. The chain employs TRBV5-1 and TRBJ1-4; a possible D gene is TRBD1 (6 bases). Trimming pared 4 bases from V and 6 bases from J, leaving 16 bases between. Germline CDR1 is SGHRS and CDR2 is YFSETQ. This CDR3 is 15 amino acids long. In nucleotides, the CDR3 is TGCGCCAGCAGCCTCCAAGGGGGGATGGATGAAAAACTGTTTTTT. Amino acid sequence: CASSLQGGMDEKLFF. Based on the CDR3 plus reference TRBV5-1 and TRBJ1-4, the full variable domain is KAGVTQTPRYLIKTRGQQVTLSCSPISGHRSVSWYQQTPGQGLQFLFEYFSETQRNKGNFPGRFSGRQFSNSRSEMNVSTLELGDSALYLCASSLQGGMDEKLFFGSGTQLSVL.

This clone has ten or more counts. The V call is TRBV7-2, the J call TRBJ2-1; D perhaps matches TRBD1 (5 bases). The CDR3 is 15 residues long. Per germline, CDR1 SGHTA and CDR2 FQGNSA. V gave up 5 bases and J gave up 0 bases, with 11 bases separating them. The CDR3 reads CASSVRVSSYNEQFF. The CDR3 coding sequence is TGTGCCAGCAGCGTCAGGGTAAGCTCCTACAATGAGCAGTTCTTC.

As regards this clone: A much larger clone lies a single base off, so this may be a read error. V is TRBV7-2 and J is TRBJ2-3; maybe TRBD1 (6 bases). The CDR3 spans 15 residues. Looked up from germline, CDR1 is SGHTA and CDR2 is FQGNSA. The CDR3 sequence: CVSSSAGVSADTQYF. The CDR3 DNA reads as TGTGTCAGCAGCTCAGCAGGGGTTTCGGCAGATACGCAGTATTTT.

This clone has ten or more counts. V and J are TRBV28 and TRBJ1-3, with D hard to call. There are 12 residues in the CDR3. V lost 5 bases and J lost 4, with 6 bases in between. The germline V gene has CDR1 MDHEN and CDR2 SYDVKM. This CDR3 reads CASSPEGNTIYF. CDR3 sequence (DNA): TGTGCCAGCAGTCCTGAAGGAAACACCATATATTTT.

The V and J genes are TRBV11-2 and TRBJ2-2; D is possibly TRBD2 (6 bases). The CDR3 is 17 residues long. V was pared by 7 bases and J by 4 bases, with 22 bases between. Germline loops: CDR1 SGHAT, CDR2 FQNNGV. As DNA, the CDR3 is TGTGCCAGCACCTTTTCCAGCGTGGGAGGAGGCACCGGGGAGCTGTTTTTT. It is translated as CASTFSSVGGGTGELFF.